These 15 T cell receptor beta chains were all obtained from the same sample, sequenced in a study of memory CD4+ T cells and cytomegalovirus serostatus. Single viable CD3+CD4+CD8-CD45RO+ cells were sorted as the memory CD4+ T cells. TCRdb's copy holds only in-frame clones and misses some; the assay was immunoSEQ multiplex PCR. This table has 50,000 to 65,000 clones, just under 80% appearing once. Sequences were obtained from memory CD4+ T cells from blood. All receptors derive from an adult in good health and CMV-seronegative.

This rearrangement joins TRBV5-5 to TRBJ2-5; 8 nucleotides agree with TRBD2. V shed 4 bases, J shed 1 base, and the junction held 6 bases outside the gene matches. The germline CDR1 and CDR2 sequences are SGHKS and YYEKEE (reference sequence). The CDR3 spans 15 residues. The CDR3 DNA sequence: TGTGCCAGCAGCCAAAGCGGGGGTCCCCAAGAGACCCAGTACTTC. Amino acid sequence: CASSQSGGPQETQYF.

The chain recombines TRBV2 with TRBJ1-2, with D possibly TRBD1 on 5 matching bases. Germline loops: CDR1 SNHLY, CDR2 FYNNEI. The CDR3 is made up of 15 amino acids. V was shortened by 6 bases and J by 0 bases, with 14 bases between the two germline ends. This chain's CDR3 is CASRAGTSANYGYTF. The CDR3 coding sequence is TGTGCCAGCAGGGCAGGGACTTCGGCTAACTATGGCTACACCTTC.

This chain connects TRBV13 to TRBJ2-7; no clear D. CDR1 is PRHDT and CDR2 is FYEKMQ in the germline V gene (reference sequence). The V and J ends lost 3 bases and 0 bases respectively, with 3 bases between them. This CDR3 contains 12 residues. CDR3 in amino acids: CASSFGSYEQYF. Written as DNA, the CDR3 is TGTGCCAGCAGCTTCGGCTCCTACGAGCAGTACTTC.

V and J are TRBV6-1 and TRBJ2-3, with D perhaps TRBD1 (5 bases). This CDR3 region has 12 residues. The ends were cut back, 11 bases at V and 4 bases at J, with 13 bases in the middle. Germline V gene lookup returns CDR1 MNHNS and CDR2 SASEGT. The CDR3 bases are TGTGCCTCACTCAGGGATCCAGATACGCAGTATTTT. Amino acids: CASLRDPDTQYF.

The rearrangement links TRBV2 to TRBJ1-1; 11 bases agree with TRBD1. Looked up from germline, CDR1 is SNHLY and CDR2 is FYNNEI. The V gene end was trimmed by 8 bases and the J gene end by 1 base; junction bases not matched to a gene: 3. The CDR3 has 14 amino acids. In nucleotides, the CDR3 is TGTGCCAGCGGGGACAGGGGGGGGAACACTGAAGCTTTCTTT. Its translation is CASGDRGGNTEAFF.

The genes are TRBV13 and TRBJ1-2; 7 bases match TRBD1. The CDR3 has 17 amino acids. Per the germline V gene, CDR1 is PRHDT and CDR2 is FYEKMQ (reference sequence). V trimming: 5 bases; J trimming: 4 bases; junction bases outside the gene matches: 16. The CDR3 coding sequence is TGTGCCAGCAGCGGGTCGTACCATTTGGAGGGGGCCTATGGCTACACCTTC. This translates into CASSGSYHLEGAYGYTF. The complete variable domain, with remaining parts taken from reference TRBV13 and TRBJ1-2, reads AAGVIQSPRHLIKEKRETATLKCYPIPRHDTVYWYQQGPGQDPQFLISFYEKMQSDKGSIPDRFSAQQFSDYHSELNMSSLELGDSALYFCASSGSYHLEGAYGYTFGSGTRLTVV.

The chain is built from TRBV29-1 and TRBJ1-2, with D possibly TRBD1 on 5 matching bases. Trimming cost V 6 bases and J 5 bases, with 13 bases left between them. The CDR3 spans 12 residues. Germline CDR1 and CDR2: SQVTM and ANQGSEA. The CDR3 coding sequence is TGCAGCGTAGCTGAAACAGGTTATGGCTACACCTTC. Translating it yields CSVAETGYGYTF.

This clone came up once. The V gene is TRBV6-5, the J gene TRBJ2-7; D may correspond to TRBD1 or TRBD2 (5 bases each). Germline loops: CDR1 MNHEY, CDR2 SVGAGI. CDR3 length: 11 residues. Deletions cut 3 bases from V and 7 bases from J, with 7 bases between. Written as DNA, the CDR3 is TGTGCCAGCAGTTATGAGGGGGAGCAGTACTTC. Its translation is CASSYEGEQYF.

CDR3 in amino acids: CASSRSSGEAQYF. The CDR3 coding sequence is TGTGCCAGCAGCCGTTCTAGCGGGGAGGCGCAGTATTTT. V usage is TRBV5-4 and J usage is TRBJ2-3; 9 bases line up with TRBD2. Germline-derived CDR1 and CDR2 are SGHNT and YYREEE (reference sequence). The CDR3 length is 13 residues. V gave up 4 bases and J gave up 10 bases; unmatched junction bases: 7.

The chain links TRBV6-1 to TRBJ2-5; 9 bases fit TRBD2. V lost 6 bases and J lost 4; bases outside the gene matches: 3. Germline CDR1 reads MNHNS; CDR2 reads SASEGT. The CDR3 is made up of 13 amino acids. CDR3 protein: CASRHSGGETQYF. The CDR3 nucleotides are TGTGCCAGCAGACATAGCGGGGGAGAGACCCAGTACTTC.

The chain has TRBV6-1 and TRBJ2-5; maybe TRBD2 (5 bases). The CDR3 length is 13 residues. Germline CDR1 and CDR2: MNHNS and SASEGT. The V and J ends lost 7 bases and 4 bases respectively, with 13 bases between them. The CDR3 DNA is TGTGCCAGCATTCGCGGCCGGGGAGAGACCCAGTACTTC. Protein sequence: CASIRGRGETQYF.

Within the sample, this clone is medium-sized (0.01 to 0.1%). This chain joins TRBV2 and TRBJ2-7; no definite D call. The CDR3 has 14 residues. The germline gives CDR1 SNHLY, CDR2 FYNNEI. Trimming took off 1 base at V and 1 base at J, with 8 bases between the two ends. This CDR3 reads CASSEVALSYEQYF. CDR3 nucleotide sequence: TGTGCCAGCAGTGAAGTGGCGCTATCCTACGAGCAGTACTTC.

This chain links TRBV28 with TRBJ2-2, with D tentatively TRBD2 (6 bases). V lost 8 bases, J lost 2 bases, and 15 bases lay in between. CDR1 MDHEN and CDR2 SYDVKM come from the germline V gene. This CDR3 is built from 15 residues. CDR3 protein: CASAAGQVNTGELFF. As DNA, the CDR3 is TGTGCCAGCGCGGCGGGGCAGGTCAACACCGGGGAGCTGTTTTTT.

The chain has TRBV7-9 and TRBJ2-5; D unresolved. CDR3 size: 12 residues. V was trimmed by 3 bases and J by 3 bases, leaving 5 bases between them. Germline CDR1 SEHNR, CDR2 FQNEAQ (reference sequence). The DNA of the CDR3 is TGTGCCAGCAGCTTCGCAGAAGAGACCCAGTACTTC. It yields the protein CASSFAEETQYF.

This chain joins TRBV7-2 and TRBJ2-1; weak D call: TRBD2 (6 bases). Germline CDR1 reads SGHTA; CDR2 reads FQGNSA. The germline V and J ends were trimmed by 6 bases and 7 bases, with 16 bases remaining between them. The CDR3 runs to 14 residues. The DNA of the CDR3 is TGTGCCAGCAGTCGCGGAGGGGCCAAAAATGAGCAGTTCTTC. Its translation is CASSRGGAKNEQFF. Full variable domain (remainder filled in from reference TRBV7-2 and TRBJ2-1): GAGVSQSPSNKVTEKGKDVELRCDPISGHTALYWYRQSLGQGLEFLIYFQGNSAPDKSGLPSDRFSAERTGGSVSTLTIQRTQQEDSAVYLCASSRGGAKNEQFFGPGTRLTVL.